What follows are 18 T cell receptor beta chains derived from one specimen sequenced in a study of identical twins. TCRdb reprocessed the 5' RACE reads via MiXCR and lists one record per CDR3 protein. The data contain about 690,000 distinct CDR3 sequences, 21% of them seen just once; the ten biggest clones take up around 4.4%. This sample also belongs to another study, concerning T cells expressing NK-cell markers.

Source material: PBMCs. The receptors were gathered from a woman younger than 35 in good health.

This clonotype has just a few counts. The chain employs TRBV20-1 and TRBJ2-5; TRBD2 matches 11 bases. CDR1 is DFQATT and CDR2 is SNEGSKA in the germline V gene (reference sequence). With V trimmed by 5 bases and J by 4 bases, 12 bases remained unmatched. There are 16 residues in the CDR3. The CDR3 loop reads CSASAGTSGKGETQYF. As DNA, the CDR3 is TGCAGTGCTTCAGCAGGGACTAGCGGAAAAGGAGAGACCCAGTACTTC.

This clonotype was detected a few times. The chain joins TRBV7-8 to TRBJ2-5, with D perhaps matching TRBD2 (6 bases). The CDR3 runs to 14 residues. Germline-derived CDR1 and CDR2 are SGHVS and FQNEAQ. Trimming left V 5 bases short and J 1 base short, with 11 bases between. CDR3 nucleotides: TGTGCCAGCAGCCCCAGGACTATCCAAGAGACCCAGTACTTC. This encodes CASSPRTIQETQYF.

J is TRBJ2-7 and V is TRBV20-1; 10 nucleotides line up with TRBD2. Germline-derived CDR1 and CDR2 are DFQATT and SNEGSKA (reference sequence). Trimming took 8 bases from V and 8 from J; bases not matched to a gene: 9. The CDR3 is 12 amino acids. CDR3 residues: CSYSGRSSKQYF. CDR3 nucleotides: TGCAGTTATAGCGGGAGGTCGAGCAAGCAGTACTTC.

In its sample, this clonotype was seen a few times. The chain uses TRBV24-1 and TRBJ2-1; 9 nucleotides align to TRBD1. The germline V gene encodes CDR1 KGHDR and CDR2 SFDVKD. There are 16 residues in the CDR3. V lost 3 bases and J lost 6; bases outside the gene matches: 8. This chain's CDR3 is CATSDTGTGLINEQFF. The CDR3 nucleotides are TGTGCCACCAGTGATACCGGGACAGGGTTAATCAATGAGCAGTTCTTC.

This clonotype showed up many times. CDR3 sequence (DNA): TGCAGTGCTAGATCAGGGGGCGTTAGCACAGATACGCAGTATTTT. This encodes CSARSGGVSTDTQYF. This rearrangement joins TRBV20-1 to TRBJ2-3; TRBD1 matches at 8 bases. The V gene end was trimmed by 2 bases and the J gene end by 0 bases; junction bases not matched to a gene: 4. Germline CDR1 is DFQATT and CDR2 is SNEGSKA (reference sequence). The CDR3 loop spans 15 amino acids.

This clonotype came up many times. The CDR3: CASSYGPGPTEAFF. Written as DNA, the CDR3 is TGTGCCAGCAGTTACGGTCCAGGGCCAACTGAAGCTTTCTTT. V is TRBV6-5 and J is TRBJ1-1; maybe TRBD1 (5 bases). Germline CDR1 reads MNHEY; CDR2 reads SVGAGI. The CDR3 has 14 amino acids. Between the trimmed V and J ends, which lost 2 bases and 5 bases, there was a span of 12 bases.

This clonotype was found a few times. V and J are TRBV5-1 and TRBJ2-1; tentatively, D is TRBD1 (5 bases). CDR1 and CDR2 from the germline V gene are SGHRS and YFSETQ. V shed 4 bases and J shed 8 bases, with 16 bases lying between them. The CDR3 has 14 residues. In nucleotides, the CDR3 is TGCGCCAGCAGCCCAGCAACAGGTCGGGATGAGCAGTTCTTC. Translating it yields CASSPATGRDEQFF.

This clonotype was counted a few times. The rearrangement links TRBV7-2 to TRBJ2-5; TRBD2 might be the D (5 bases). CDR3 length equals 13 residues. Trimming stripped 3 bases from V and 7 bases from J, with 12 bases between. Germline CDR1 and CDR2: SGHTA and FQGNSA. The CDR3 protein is CASSFSPGRTQYF. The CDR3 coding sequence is TGTGCCAGCAGCTTTTCGCCGGGGAGGACCCAGTACTTC.

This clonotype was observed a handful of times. In DNA form, the CDR3 reads TGCGCCAGCAGCCAGGGAGCGGGAGATTCCTACAATGAGCAGTTCTTC. As protein: CASSQGAGDSYNEQFF. This rearrangement joins TRBV5-1 to TRBJ2-1; TRBD2 aligns across 8 bases. V gave up 4 bases and J gave up 1 base; unmatched junction bases: 7. The V gene's germline CDR1 is SGHRS and CDR2 YFSETQ. The CDR3 consists of 16 residues.

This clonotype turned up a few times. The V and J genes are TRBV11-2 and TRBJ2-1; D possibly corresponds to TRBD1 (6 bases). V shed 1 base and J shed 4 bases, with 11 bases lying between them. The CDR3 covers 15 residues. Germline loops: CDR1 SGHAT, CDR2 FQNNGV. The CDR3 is CASSLVARGYNEQFF. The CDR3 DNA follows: TGTGCCAGCAGCTTAGTAGCAAGGGGGTACAATGAGCAGTTCTTC.

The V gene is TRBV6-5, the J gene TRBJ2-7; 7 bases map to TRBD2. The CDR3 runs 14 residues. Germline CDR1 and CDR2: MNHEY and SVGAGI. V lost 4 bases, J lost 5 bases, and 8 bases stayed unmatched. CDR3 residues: CASSSAGLEDEQYF. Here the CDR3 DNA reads TGTGCCAGCAGTTCCGCCGGACTAGAGGACGAGCAGTACTTC.

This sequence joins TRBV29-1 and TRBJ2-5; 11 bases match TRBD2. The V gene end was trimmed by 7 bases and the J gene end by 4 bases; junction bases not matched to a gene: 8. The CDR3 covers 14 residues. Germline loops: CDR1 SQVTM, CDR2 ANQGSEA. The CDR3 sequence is CSGVAGGHGETQYF. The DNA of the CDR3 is TGCAGCGGAGTAGCGGGAGGGCATGGAGAGACCCAGTACTTC.

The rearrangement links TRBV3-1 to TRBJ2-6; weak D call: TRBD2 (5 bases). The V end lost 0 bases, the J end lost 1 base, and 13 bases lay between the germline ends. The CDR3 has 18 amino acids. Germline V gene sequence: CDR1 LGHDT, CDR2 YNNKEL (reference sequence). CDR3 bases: TGTGCCAGCAGCCAAGATATAGACTATTCGTCTGGGGCCAACGTCCTGACTTTC. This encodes CASSQDIDYSSGANVLTF.

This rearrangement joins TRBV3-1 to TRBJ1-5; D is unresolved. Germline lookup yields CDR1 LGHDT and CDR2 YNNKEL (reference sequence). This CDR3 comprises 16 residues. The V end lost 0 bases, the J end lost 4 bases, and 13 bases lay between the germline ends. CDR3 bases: TGTGCCAGCAGCCAAGAAGCGGGGAGTGAGAATCAGCCCCAGCATTTT. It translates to CASSQEAGSENQPQHF.

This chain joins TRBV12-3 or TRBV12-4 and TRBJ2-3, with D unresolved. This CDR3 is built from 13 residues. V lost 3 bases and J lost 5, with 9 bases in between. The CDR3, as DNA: TGTGCCAGCAGTTTCTGGCTGGTAGATACGCAGTATTTT. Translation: CASSFWLVDTQYF.

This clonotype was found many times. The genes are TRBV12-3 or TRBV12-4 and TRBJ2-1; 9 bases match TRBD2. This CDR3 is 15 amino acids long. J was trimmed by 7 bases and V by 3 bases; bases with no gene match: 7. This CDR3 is CASSFRGGANNEQFF. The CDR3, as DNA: TGTGCCAGCAGTTTTCGCGGGGGGGCCAATAATGAGCAGTTCTTC.

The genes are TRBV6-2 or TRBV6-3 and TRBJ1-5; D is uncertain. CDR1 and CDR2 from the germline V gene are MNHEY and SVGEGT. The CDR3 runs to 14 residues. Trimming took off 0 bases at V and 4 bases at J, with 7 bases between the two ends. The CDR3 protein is CASSYSNRNQPQHF. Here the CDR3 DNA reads TGTGCCAGCAGTTACTCGAACAGAAATCAGCCCCAGCATTTT.

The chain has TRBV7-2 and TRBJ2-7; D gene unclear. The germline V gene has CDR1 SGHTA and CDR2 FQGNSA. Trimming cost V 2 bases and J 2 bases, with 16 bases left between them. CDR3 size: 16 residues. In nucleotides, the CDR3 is TGTGCCAGCAGCTTAACTGCTCTGACTTATACCTACGAGCAGTACTTC. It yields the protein CASSLTALTYTYEQYF.